What follows are 30 T cell receptor beta chains derived from one specimen sequenced in a study of vaccination and CD4 T cells after COVID-19. Their cognate antigens are unknown. Stated treatment: approximately nine-day PBMC culture with coronavirus spike peptide pools or control peptides (ViraFEST assay). Oncomine TCR Beta short-read sequencing was applied to DNA from cultured CD4+ T cells. One entry per CDR3 protein results from TCRdb running MiXCR on the PCR reads. The sample has approximately 6,300 distinct CDR3 sequences; 25% to 40% are singletons. Material: CD4+ T cells from blood, cultured in vitro, obtained after SARS-CoV-2 vaccination. These receptors were collected from a human donor who had recovered from COVID-19.

The sample holds a few counts of this clonotype. V usage is TRBV24-1 and J usage is TRBJ1-5, with TRBD1 matching 8 bases. CDR1 KGHDR and CDR2 SFDVKD come from the germline V gene. The CDR3 consists of 17 residues. V shed 2 bases, J shed 0 bases, and the junction held 5 bases outside the gene matches. The CDR3, as DNA: TGTGCCACCAGTGATTCAGGGGGCGTTAATAGCAATCAGCCCCAGCATTTT. This gives the protein CATSDSGGVNSNQPQHF.

The CDR3 region is CASKDGQADTEAFF. The CDR3 nucleotides read TGTGCCAGCAAGGATGGACAGGCTGACACTGAAGCTTTCTTT. The rearrangement joins TRBV7-8 to TRBJ1-1, with TRBD1 identical over 7 bases. Germline lookup yields CDR1 SGHVS and CDR2 FQNEAQ. With 7 bases clipped from V and 3 bases from J, the junction kept 8 bases outside the gene matches. This CDR3 comprises 14 residues.

J is TRBJ2-7 and V is TRBV20-1; TRBD1 matches at 9 bases. This CDR3 region has 14 residues. Germline-derived CDR1 and CDR2 are DFQATT and SNEGSKA (reference sequence). With V trimmed by 6 bases and J by 2 bases, 8 bases remained unmatched. The CDR3 DNA reads TGCAGTGCCCCTCGGGACAGGGACACCTACGAGCAGTACTTC. This gives the protein CSAPRDRDTYEQYF.

The CDR3 sequence: CASSPRLAGERNEQFF. In DNA form, the CDR3 reads TGTGCCAGCAGCCCGAGACTAGCGGGAGAGAGGAATGAGCAGTTCTTC. The gene calls are TRBV7-2 and TRBJ2-1, with 12 bases fitting TRBD2. With V trimmed by 5 bases and J by 7 bases, 9 bases remained unmatched. The CDR3 extends over 16 amino acids. Germline values: CDR1 SGHTA, CDR2 FQGNSA. The full variable domain, in which reference TRBV7-2 and TRBJ2-1 provide the parts outside the CDR3, is GAGVSQSPSNKVTEKGKDVELRCDPISGHTALYWYRQSLGQGLEFLIYFQGNSAPDKSGLPSDRFSAERTGGSVSTLTIQRTQQEDSAVYLCASSPRLAGERNEQFFGPGTRLTVL.

This clonotype has just a few counts. This chain joins TRBV7-2 and TRBJ2-5; perhaps D is TRBD1 or TRBD2 (5 bases each). The CDR3 is 17 residues long. Germline values: CDR1 SGHTA, CDR2 FQGNSA. Trimming removed 4 bases from V and 8 bases from J, with 26 bases in between. In DNA form, the CDR3 reads TGTGCCAGCAGCTCACAGAGGGCAGAAGGGGCTTCAGGAACCCAGTACTTC. It codes for CASSSQRAEGASGTQYF.

The chain employs TRBV6-2 or TRBV6-3 and TRBJ2-7, with D possibly being TRBD2 (5 bases). The V end was cut by 2 bases, the J end by 2 bases, with 7 bases between. Germline values: CDR1 MNHEY, CDR2 SVGEGT. This CDR3 has 13 residues. CDR3 sequence: CASSYGETYEQYF. The DNA for the CDR3 is TGTGCCAGCAGTTACGGGGAGACCTACGAGCAGTACTTC.

The rearrangement uses TRBV20-1 and TRBJ2-6; D unclear. Germline V gives CDR1 DFQATT, CDR2 SNEGSKA (reference sequence). The CDR3 has 14 amino acids. V lost 4 bases and J 0 bases, leaving 7 bases between the germline ends. The CDR3 loop reads CSAKQSSGANVLTF. In DNA, the CDR3 is TGCAGTGCTAAACAGAGCTCTGGGGCCAACGTCCTGACTTTC.

This clonotype was counted only a few times. The chain is built from TRBV7-9 and TRBJ2-3; D gene unclear. The CDR3 sequence is 13 residues long. Trimming removed 3 bases at V and 1 base at J, with 5 bases between. From germline, CDR1 is SEHNR and CDR2 FQNEAQ (reference sequence). CDR3 in amino acids: CASSFGGTDTQYF. The CDR3 region has the DNA TGTGCCAGCAGCTTTGGTGGCACAGATACGCAGTATTTT.

The V call is TRBV7-9, the J call TRBJ2-1, with D possibly being TRBD2 (6 bases). CDR1 and CDR2 (germline): SEHNR, FQNEAQ (reference sequence). CDR3 size: 15 residues. Trimming shortened V by 5 bases and J by 7 bases, and 18 bases separated the two germline ends. The CDR3 nucleotides read TGTGCCAGCAGCACGACTCGCGGGAAGTTGAATGAGCAGTTCTTC. It yields the protein CASSTTRGKLNEQFF.

The chain combines TRBV6-2 or TRBV6-3 with TRBJ2-5; D not certain. There are 16 residues in the CDR3. Trimming pared 0 bases from V and 5 bases from J, leaving 16 bases between. Germline V gene lookup returns CDR1 MNHEY and CDR2 SVGEGT. The CDR3 DNA follows: TGTGCCAGCAGTTACTCGCCCGCCGCATTCGGGGAGACCCAGTACTTC. Translation: CASSYSPAAFGETQYF.

The V and J genes are TRBV11-3 and TRBJ2-7, with D perhaps given as TRBD1 or TRBD2 (5 bases each). Germline V gene data show CDR1 as SGHNT and CDR2 as YENEEA. The germline V and J ends were trimmed by 3 bases and 3 bases, with 15 bases remaining between them. The CDR3 loop spans 15 amino acids. Here the CDR3 reads CASSFGANPYYEQYF. The CDR3 DNA is TGTGCCAGCAGCTTCGGGGCGAATCCCTACTACGAGCAGTACTTC.

The genes are TRBV4-2 and TRBJ2-7; TRBD1 might be the D (6 bases). The V end was cut by 2 bases, the J end by 4 bases, with 9 bases between. The CDR3 loop spans 13 amino acids. The V gene's germline CDR1 is LGHNA and CDR2 YNFKEQ. As DNA, the CDR3 is TGTGCCAGCAGCCAAAAGACAGGATACGAGCAGTACTTC. This translates into CASSQKTGYEQYF.

This clonotype was detected only once. This chain links TRBV28 with TRBJ2-2; TRBD1 is a possible D gene (6 bases). This CDR3 contains 12 residues. V dropped 8 bases and J dropped 8 bases, with 12 bases sitting between them. CDR1 MDHEN and CDR2 SYDVKM come from the germline V gene. CDR3: CASARGSGELFF. The CDR3 nucleotides read TGTGCCAGCGCCAGGGGTTCTGGGGAGCTGTTTTTT.

This clonotype was observed a handful of times. This sequence joins TRBV10-1 and TRBJ2-7; the D gene is possibly TRBD1 (5 bases). With 7 bases removed from V and 0 bases from J, the gap between germline ends came to 10 bases. The germline V gene encodes CDR1 WNHNN and CDR2 SYGVQD (reference sequence). The CDR3 is 13 amino acids. The CDR3 loop is CASKIQGSYEQYF. CDR3 DNA sequence: TGCGCCAGCAAAATTCAGGGCTCCTACGAGCAGTACTTC.

The rearrangement links TRBV20-1 to TRBJ2-1; 14 nucleotides align to TRBD2. The CDR3 has 16 residues. V shed 6 bases, J shed 10 bases, and the junction held 14 bases outside the gene matches. The V gene's germline CDR1 is DFQATT and CDR2 SNEGSKA (reference sequence). CDR3 nucleotide sequence: TGCAGTGCCAGACTAGCGGGAGGGTGGGGACCCCAGGAGCAGTTCTTC. Residues: CSARLAGGWGPQEQFF.

By its share, this clonotype is medium-sized. The chain has TRBV27 and TRBJ2-1, with no clear D. This CDR3 contains 11 residues. Germline loops: CDR1 MNHEY, CDR2 SMNVEV (reference sequence). Trimming took 5 bases from V and 5 from J, leaving 4 bases between them. Here the CDR3 DNA reads TGTGCCAGCAGTCGCAACAATGAGCAGTTCTTC. Translated, it gives CASSRNNEQFF.

J is TRBJ1-5 and V is TRBV20-1; D is possibly TRBD1 (6 bases). Germline assignment: CDR1 DFQATT and CDR2 SNEGSKA (reference sequence). Trimming took 0 bases from V and 2 from J, leaving 20 bases between them. This CDR3 comprises 18 residues. CDR3 amino acids: CSAREPLTGRIGNQPQHF. The CDR3 DNA reads TGCAGTGCTAGAGAGCCCCTCACAGGGAGAATTGGCAATCAGCCCCAGCATTTT.

This chain joins TRBV7-9 and TRBJ2-3; 9 nucleotides line up with TRBD2. Germline V gene data show CDR1 as SEHNR and CDR2 as FQNEAQ (reference sequence). The V segment lost 6 bases and the J segment 0 bases; nucleotides outside the gene matches: 7. The CDR3 contains 16 residues. The CDR3 is CASSNSGRMSTDTQYF. CDR3 bases: TGTGCCAGCAGTAATAGCGGGAGAATGAGCACAGATACGCAGTATTTT.

The chain is built from TRBV6-1 and TRBJ2-1, with D possibly being TRBD1 (6 bases). The germline V gene encodes CDR1 MNHNS and CDR2 SASEGT. The CDR3 is 15 amino acids. V gave up 6 bases and J gave up 6 bases, with 18 bases separating them. CDR3 sequence: CASSKRTGTSNEQFF. The DNA of the CDR3 is TGTGCCAGCAGCAAACGAACAGGGACCTCCAATGAGCAGTTCTTC.

This sequence joins TRBV4-1 and TRBJ2-1; the D gene is possibly TRBD2 (6 bases). This CDR3 spans 15 amino acids. V was shortened by 4 bases and J by 4 bases, with 14 bases between the two germline ends. Per the germline V gene, CDR1 is MGHRA and CDR2 is YSYEKL. As DNA, the CDR3 is TGCGCCAGCAGCCTCGCGGGCGGGGCTTACAATGAGCAGTTCTTC. It codes for CASSLAGGAYNEQFF.

In this sample, this clonotype is medium-sized. The CDR3 is CASSLRGPLHF. The CDR3 DNA is TGTGCCAGCAGCTTACGGGGTCCCCTCCACTTT. The chain recombines TRBV7-2 with TRBJ1-6; no firm D call. V lost 2 bases to trimming and J lost 13 bases, with 6 bases between them. Germline CDR1 and CDR2: SGHTA and FQGNSA. This CDR3 spans 11 amino acids.

By frequency in the sample, this clonotype is medium-sized. The chain employs TRBV20-1 and TRBJ2-7, with TRBD1 matching 8 bases. The CDR3 runs 14 residues. Germline V gene sequence: CDR1 DFQATT, CDR2 SNEGSKA (reference sequence). J gave up 6 bases and V 3 bases, and 10 bases lay outside the gene matches. CDR3 sequence reads: CSARRATGGGEQYF. The CDR3 bases are TGCAGTGCTAGGAGGGCTACAGGGGGTGGCGAGCAGTACTTC.

This clonotype was found a few times. The V and J genes are TRBV20-1 and TRBJ1-2; D call uncertain. The V gene's germline CDR1 is DFQATT and CDR2 SNEGSKA (reference sequence). V lost 1 base and J lost 8, with 14 bases in between. The length of the CDR3 is 13 residues. CDR3 DNA: TGCAGTGCTAGAGTCGGTGAGATTGACGGCTACACCTTC. Encoded protein: CSARVGEIDGYTF.

The V gene is TRBV10-3, the J gene TRBJ2-3; TRBD2 aligns across 7 bases. Trimming removed 4 bases from V and 2 bases from J; junction bases left unmatched: 6. CDR1 and CDR2 from the germline V gene are ENHRY and SYGVKD. CDR3 length: 15 residues. CDR3 loop: CAISGERDYTDTQYF. CDR3 nucleotide sequence: TGTGCCATCAGTGGAGAAAGGGACTACACAGATACGCAGTATTTT.

The CDR3 region is CSDAGGGRTDTQYF. CDR3 DNA: TGCAGTGACGCTGGGGGGGGCCGCACAGATACGCAGTATTTT. The genes are TRBV20-1 and TRBJ2-3; D may be TRBD2 (7 bases). V was shortened by 7 bases and J by 1 base, with 15 bases between the two germline ends. Germline V gene lookup returns CDR1 DFQATT and CDR2 SNEGSKA (reference sequence). This CDR3 is built from 14 residues.

Relative to its sample, this clonotype is medium-sized. J is TRBJ2-5 and V is TRBV6-1, with D tentatively TRBD1 (6 bases). Germline V lookup: CDR1 MNHNS, CDR2 SASEGT. Trimming removed 7 bases from V and 7 bases from J, with 16 bases in between. This CDR3 has 13 amino acids. The CDR3 sequence is CASNTRGSGTQYF. CDR3 in DNA: TGTGCCAGCAACACAAGGGGGTCCGGGACCCAGTACTTC.

The chain links TRBV19 to TRBJ1-1, with D hard to call. The germline gives CDR1 LNHDA, CDR2 SQIVND (reference sequence). There are 14 residues in the CDR3. V lost 3 bases, J lost 1 base, and 9 bases lay in between. The DNA for the CDR3 is TGTGCCAGTAGTATTATAGAGAGGAACACTGAAGCTTTCTTT. It encodes CASSIIERNTEAFF.

In its sample, this clonotype was seen a few times. The V gene is TRBV20-1, the J gene TRBJ2-3, with TRBD2 identical over 7 bases. CDR1 DFQATT and CDR2 SNEGSKA come from the germline V gene (reference sequence). The trim removed 3 bases at V and 13 bases at J, leaving 10 bases unmatched. This CDR3 has 12 amino acids. CDR3 region: CSASPWGGSEYF. The CDR3, as DNA: TGCAGTGCTAGCCCGTGGGGCGGGAGTGAGTATTTT.

The rearrangement uses TRBV7-2 and TRBJ2-5; 7 bases are shared with TRBD2. Trimming at V came to 1 base and at J to 2 bases, leaving 7 bases not matched to a gene. The V gene's germline CDR1 is SGHTA and CDR2 FQGNSA. The CDR3 is 16 residues long. CDR3 bases: TGTGCCAGCAGCTTAGTGGCTAGCGGAAGACAAGAGACCCAGTACTTC. This sequence encodes CASSLVASGRQETQYF.

This sequence joins TRBV6-1 and TRBJ1-5, with TRBD1 identical over 7 bases. Germline CDR1 and CDR2: MNHNS and SASEGT. This CDR3 region has 14 residues. Trimming cost V 8 bases and J 0 bases; bases outside gene matches: 4. The CDR3 nucleotides are TGTGCCAGCGAGACAGGGCCTAGCAATCAGCCCCAGCATTTT. This sequence encodes CASETGPSNQPQHF.